This T cell receptor beta chain was captured in a study of regulatory and conventional T cells in RAG deficiency. Overall study findings and caveats: Omenn syndrome and CID/AS patients had about 100-fold fewer unique Treg TCR beta sequences, versus around 10-fold elsewhere. Sorted Omenn CD25-high CD127-low cells may not be bona fide Tregs.

Produced via immunoSEQ multiplex PCR; TCRdb's table is partial and in-frame only. This sample yields 21,000 or so clones, of which just under 95% are seen a single time; under 0.85% belongs to the top ten. Blood CD4+ CD25-low CD127-high conventional T cells supplied the genomic DNA template. The CDR3 loop spans 14 amino acids. Looked up from germline, CDR1 is GTSNPN and CDR2 is SVGIG (reference sequence). V was clipped by 7 bases and J by 3 bases; unmatched bases: 5. As to this clone: Its antigen is not identified.

Another study also made use of these data, one on regulatory T cells. That work contributes: The primer mix had 52 TRBV and 13 TRBJ primers. Skewed V and J usage and few unique V-J pairs marked patient repertoires, most in Tregs.

This rearrangement joins TRBV30 to TRBJ2-3; 12 bases are shared with TRBD2. The origin of this receptor is a human donor in good health. Sequenced material: CD4+ T cells sorted from blood. CDR3 bases: TGTGCCTCCGGAGGACTAGCGGGAACAGATACGCAGTATTTT. It is translated as CASGGLAGTDTQYF.